This TCR beta chain was sequenced in a study of Ad26.COV2.S vaccination and SARS-CoV-2 variants. Treatment indicated: 15 to 20 received Ad26.COV2.S at low or high dose, single or two shots; a few received placebo; per-sample allocation not given. Day 63 following the first vaccine or placebo injection was when the samples were taken. V was trimmed by 4 bases and J by 2 bases, leaving 20 bases between them. The CDR3 is made up of 18 amino acids. Germline assignment: CDR1 KGHDR and CDR2 SFDVKD. Generated by immunoSEQ multiplex PCR, the TCRdb table keeps only in-frame clones and is missing some. The table has 350,000 to 400,000 clones, approximately 89% seen once.

The chain is built from TRBV24-1 and TRBJ2-4, with D perhaps TRBD2 (7 bases). The sequencing used peripheral blood, collected in a trial of Ad26.COV2.S vaccine versus placebo. The clonotype originates from a person between 18 and 65 years old who received the Ad26.COV2.S COVID-19 vaccine or a placebo. For the CDR3, the DNA is TGTGCCACCAGTGAGCTCATGGGGGAGGGGGAGTCCAAAAACATTCAGTACTTC. Protein sequence: CATSELMGEGESKNIQYF.